The TCR beta chain under discussion was sequenced for a study of shared clonotypes between healthy human individuals (dated by TCRdb to 2020 to 2021). At the level of the whole study: A couple of women and a few men aged 18 to 49 years were included in the cohort. For each donor, CD4 naive and CD4 memory were each run on three plates, CD8 naive on two plates, and CD8 memory on one plate. The study deeply sequenced blood TCR repertoires of about five healthy adults to estimate repertoire size and the extent of clonotype sharing between individuals. To increase sequencing depth and limit assay-specific biases, different laboratories used diverse techniques to prepare libraries and sequence TCR repertoires. Between about 0.9 and 10 billion PBMCs per donor were obtained by leukapheresis.

CD8 naive samples were obtained by positive selection for CCR7 among CD45RO-negative cells, yielding a CD45RA+CCR7+ population from which TemRA cells were excluded. Healthy HIV-negative adults with no recently reported acute infections or vaccinations were included as donors. Every donor was a Caucasian adult living in Nashville, Tennessee, USA. Blood was collected by leukapheresis, and PBMCs were isolated by Ficoll-Histopaque density gradient centrifugation and then cryopreserved in liquid nitrogen vapor phase. Purity and quantity of every magnetically sorted T cell population were checked by analytical flow cytometry. Each sorted fraction had its genomic DNA isolated and then quantified by UV absorbance on a Nanodrop 2000c. CDR1 and CDR2, per the germline V gene, are MNHEY and SVGAGI. The V and J ends are trimmed by 5 bases and 5 bases, leaving 4 bases between them. Taken from cysteine to phenylalanine, the CDR3 has 11 residues. Left in the record is the CDR3 DNA by itself, 33 bases read in frame from the first base.

TCR CDR3 regions were amplified from genomic DNA by multiplex PCR using the deep immunoSEQ assay. Extracted genomic DNA from each cell subset was distributed evenly across all wells of several immunoSEQ 96-well plates, and each plate was treated as a replicate. For sorted subsets, approximately 200 ng of genomic DNA, equivalent to 30,000 or so T cell genomes, went into each replicate PCR. Purified libraries were quantified with a Qubit 3.0 fluorometer, sized on a Bioanalyzer 2100, and re-quantified with the KAPA Library Quantification kit. A separate single-read 150-cycle Illumina NextSeq 550 flow cell was used to sequence each immunoSEQ 96-well plate. In the original analysis: Because the immunoSEQ output included only junctional sequences and no quality scores, the filtering could not be the same as the filtering used for full-length reads. To assign V/J genes and CDR3, sequences were annotated against IMGT germline references using PyIR, a Python wrapper for IgBLAST v1.9. Reads were removed for weak V/J assignments (E-value above 1e-6), missing CDR3, stop codons, out-of-frame junctions, or ambiguous translated residues. A V3J clonotype was defined by an identical inferred V gene, J gene, and CDR3 amino acid sequence. The percentage overlap between two repertoires was calculated by dividing the number of shared unique clonotypes by the size of the smaller repertoire. Richness of each repertoire was evaluated using RTK rarefaction, the Chao1 estimator, and Recon v2.1 estimates of unobserved clonotypes. Generation probabilities were computed with OLGA for all TCRbeta clonotypes obtained by the gDNA method from a handful of donors. Imported from immuneACCESS, the table was reduced by TCRdb to in-frame sequences with V and J called. These copies leave out some clones; in studies compared against another copy, an unresolved V gene accounts for under half, and the cause of the remainder is not known. Clonal size and the V and J genes are those of that table, whereas D and trimming came from the DNA. Present in this sample are about 2 million clones, roughly 95% of which were seen just once. The top ten clonotypes cover 0.95% to 1.5% of the sample.

Broader findings and caveats from the paper: Incomplete sequencing was indicated by rarefaction of sorted-subset datasets, despite the large sequencing depth. The genetic and exposure-history diversity represented was limited by the small number of donors. Pairwise subsampling led to the expectation that sequencing depth would affect the degree of clonotype sharing among donors. Naive subsets generally had larger estimated clonotype richness than memory subsets. Compared with non-shared clonotypes, the clonotypes found in all four sorted-subset donors had higher generation probabilities. Across several donors, around 5% of naive CD4, roughly 3.8% of naive CD8, 2.3% of memory CD4, and approximately 0.4% of memory CD8 clonotypes were shared. Sampling was limited to blood, and TCR repertoires in tissue likely differ from TCR repertoires in blood.

The sample holds one count of this clone. Its antigen has not been determined. Base qualities are missing; no much larger clone stands one base away. The material sequenced was naive CD8+ T cells sorted from blood. This sample's cell subset or site label indicates: CD45RA+CCR7+. The source of this sequence is a young man in good health. Recombination joined TRBV6-5 with TRBJ2-1; the D gene remains uncertain. The DNA is TGTGCCAGCAGTAACGACAATGAGCAGTTCTTC. It is translated as CASSNDNEQFF.